This entry lists 8 T cell receptor beta chains sequenced from one sample in a study of blood T cell repertoires in COVID-19. Clones were read by immunoSEQ multiplex PCR, and TCRdb kept only the in-frame ones, dropping some. The table has nearly 350,000 clones, 90% to 95% seen once; the top ten hold under 3.5%. The sample was peripheral blood. The receptors originated from a woman younger than 35 who had recovered from COVID-19.

V and J are TRBV7-2 and TRBJ2-1; 7 bases agree with TRBD2. Germline-derived CDR1 and CDR2 are SGHTA and FQGNSA. The CDR3 consists of 14 residues. Trimming at V came to 5 bases and at J to 7 bases, leaving 8 bases not matched to a gene. The DNA for the CDR3 is TGTGCCAGCAGCACAAGACTAGCTTGGAATGAGCAGTTCTTC. It translates to CASSTRLAWNEQFF.

CDR3 protein: CASSSSRGTYNEQFF. The CDR3 nucleotides read TGTGCCAGCAGCTCGTCTCGCGGAACGTACAATGAGCAGTTCTTC. This rearrangement joins TRBV7-2 to TRBJ2-1; unclear D gene. Trimming stripped 4 bases from V and 4 bases from J, with 14 bases between. Germline CDR1 reads SGHTA; CDR2 reads FQGNSA. This CDR3 region has 15 residues.

The chain links TRBV6-5 to TRBJ1-2, with D unresolved. CDR3 length: 12 residues. V dropped 4 bases and J dropped 8 bases, with 11 bases sitting between them. Germline V gene lookup returns CDR1 MNHEY and CDR2 SVGAGI. CDR3 residues: CASSFGGHGYTF. The CDR3 nucleotides are TGTGCCAGCAGTTTTGGAGGGCACGGCTACACCTTC.

The V gene is TRBV6-4, the J gene TRBJ2-7; 7 bases map to TRBD1. Germline V gene lookup returns CDR1 MRHNA and CDR2 SNTAGT. J gave up 3 bases and V 4 bases, and 3 bases lay outside the gene matches. The CDR3 contains 13 residues. CDR3 amino acids: CASSAGTDYEQYV. As DNA, the CDR3 is TGTGCCAGCAGTGCCGGGACAGACTACGAGCAGTACGTC.

V is TRBV6-5 and J is TRBJ1-2; 7 bases are shared with TRBD1. The CDR3 is 14 residues long. CDR1 MNHEY and CDR2 SVGAGI come from the germline V gene. The V and J ends lost 5 bases and 4 bases, in that order; junction bases with no gene match: 7. In nucleotides, the CDR3 is TGTGCCAGCAGTCTCCTCGGACAGGCCTATGGCTACACCTTC. This sequence encodes CASSLLGQAYGYTF.

The V and J genes are TRBV24-1 and TRBJ2-7; D remains unclear. CDR1 and CDR2 (germline): KGHDR, SFDVKD. This CDR3 contains 9 residues. Between the trimmed V and J ends, which lost 1 base and 12 bases, there was a span of 3 bases. CDR3 amino acids: CATSDFGYV. The CDR3 nucleotides are TGTGCCACCAGTGATTTCGGGTACGTC.

This chain links TRBV20-1 with TRBJ1-1; 9 positions match TRBD1. The CDR3 is 15 residues long. Germline CDR1 reads DFQATT; CDR2 reads SNEGSKA (reference sequence). Trimming cost V 3 bases and J 1 base; bases outside gene matches: 6. The CDR3 DNA reads TGCAGTGCTAGTAACCCGGGACAGGGGAACACTGAAGCTTTCTTT. It codes for CSASNPGQGNTEAFF.

The chain links TRBV7-2 to TRBJ1-1, with 9 nucleotides matching TRBD1. V gave up 5 bases and J gave up 7 bases; unmatched junction bases: 8. In germline, CDR1 is SGHTA, CDR2 FQGNSA. This CDR3 comprises 14 residues. CDR3 nucleotides: TGTGCCAGCAGCGCTACAGGGGGCGGGGGTGAAGCTTTCTTT. Protein: CASSATGGGGEAFF.